These 18 T cell receptor beta chains share one sample of origin, sequenced in a study of blood T cells in healthy people across ages. Alongside a J-beta primer mix, a sample-barcoded 5' primer served in a second PCR lasting about 7 to 11 cycles. TCRdb re-derived calls from the 5' RACE reads in MiXCR, one entry per CDR3 protein. The table shows about 1,500,000 distinct CDR3 sequences, with roughly 28% occurring only once. Input material: blood. The receptors originated from a woman in her twenties or thirties in good health.

About this clonotype: This could be a read error, since a much larger clone is one nucleotide away. V gene TRBV5-1 combines with J gene TRBJ2-7, with a possible D match to TRBD2 (6 bases). This CDR3 is built from 15 residues. The germline CDR1 and CDR2 sequences are SGHRS and YFSETQ. With 5 bases removed from V and 4 bases from J, the gap between germline ends came to 19 bases. The CDR3 DNA reads TGCGCCAGCAGAACAACGTGGGGGGTTAATTACGAGCAGTACTTC. This encodes CASRTTWGVNYEQYF.

This clonotype was observed many times. V gene TRBV29-1 combines with J gene TRBJ2-3; 10 bases match TRBD1. CDR3 length: 14 residues. The trim removed 4 bases at V and 3 bases at J, leaving 4 bases unmatched. Germline-derived CDR1 and CDR2 are SQVTM and ANQGSEA. CDR3 loop: CSVARDRGTDTQYF. In DNA form, the CDR3 reads TGCAGCGTTGCGAGGGACAGGGGAACAGATACGCAGTATTTT.

The chain uses TRBV7-2 and TRBJ2-5; TRBD2 matches 7 bases. V shed 5 bases and J 1 base; nucleotides not matched to a gene: 10. Germline CDR1 and CDR2: SGHTA and FQGNSA. The CDR3 has 16 residues. CDR3 coding DNA: TGTGCCAGCAGCCCCTTCGGCGGGGGACTCCAAGAGACCCAGTACTTC. Encoded protein: CASSPFGGGLQETQYF.

As for this clonotype: The CDR3 ends on some other residue instead of the conserved phenylalanine or tryptophan, so this is likely a read error. The chain joins TRBV20-1 to TRBJ1-2; no reliable D call. The V end was cut by 4 bases, the J end by 4 bases, with 10 bases between. The CDR3 spans 12 residues. Per the germline V gene, CDR1 is DFQATT and CDR2 is SNEGSKA (reference sequence). The CDR3 sequence is CSATGLLYGYTC. For the CDR3, the DNA is TGCAGTGCTACCGGGCTGCTCTATGGCTACACCTGC.

The table lists this clonotype with a few counts. This sequence joins TRBV7-9 and TRBJ1-5; no definite D call. Per germline, CDR1 SEHNR and CDR2 FQNEAQ (reference sequence). Trimming pared 1 base from V and 2 bases from J, leaving 9 bases between. The CDR3 contains 15 residues. The CDR3 DNA follows: TGTGCCAGCAGCTTAGTGTCGTCGGGCAATCAGCCCCAGCATTTT. It specifies CASSLVSSGNQPQHF.

The chain carries TRBV12-3 or TRBV12-4 and TRBJ2-1, with 9 bases matching TRBD1. This CDR3 region has 15 residues. V was pared by 6 bases and J by 4 bases, with 7 bases of the junction left unmatched. CDR3 amino acids: CASSHNRGPYNEQFF. The CDR3, as DNA: TGTGCCAGCAGCCATAACAGGGGGCCTTACAATGAGCAGTTCTTC.

This clonotype was seen a few times. V gene TRBV20-1 combines with J gene TRBJ2-1, with D possibly matching TRBD2 (6 bases). Trimming stripped 3 bases from V and 3 bases from J, with 18 bases between. Germline loops: CDR1 DFQATT, CDR2 SNEGSKA (reference sequence). This CDR3 spans 16 amino acids. The CDR3 DNA is TGCAGTGCTAGTTCGGCCGCGACCGGGGGCTACAATGAGCAGTTCTTC. This gives the protein CSASSAATGGYNEQFF.

There are many counts of this clonotype. This CDR3 reads CASRSKETQYF. CDR3 sequence (DNA): TGTGCCAGCAGATCAAAAGAGACCCAGTACTTC. This chain links TRBV7-9 with TRBJ2-5; D gene unclear. The V gene's germline CDR1 is SEHNR and CDR2 FQNEAQ (reference sequence). The V end was cut by 6 bases, the J end by 3 bases, with 5 bases between. This CDR3 spans 11 amino acids.

The chain has TRBV5-1 and TRBJ1-2, with D hard to call. V was pared by 3 bases and J by 4 bases, with 13 bases between. The CDR3 length is 14 residues. Germline V gives CDR1 SGHRS, CDR2 YFSETQ. The CDR3 DNA sequence: TGCGCCAGCAGCTGGACCCCAGAGACCTATGGCTACACCTTC. It translates to CASSWTPETYGYTF. Together with reference TRBV5-1 and TRBJ1-2, the CDR3 gives the full variable domain: KAGVTQTPRYLIKTRGQQVTLSCSPISGHRSVSWYQQTPGQGLQFLFEYFSETQRNKGNFPGRFSGRQFSNSRSEMNVSTLELGDSALYLCASSWTPETYGYTFGSGTRLTVV.

Comment on this clonotype: One junction end disagrees with the germline gene, perhaps due to a read error. The chain couples TRBV28 to TRBJ2-1; D not resolved. This CDR3 spans 12 amino acids. Germline-derived CDR1 and CDR2 are MDHEN and SYDVKM. CDR3 in amino acids: CASSPRYSEQFF. In DNA, the CDR3 is TGTGCCAGCAGTCCCCGTTACAGTGAGCAGTTCTTC.

A remark on this clonotype: A junction boundary mismatches the germline segment, possibly from a read error. The chain carries TRBV5-1 and TRBJ2-1; the D gene is possibly TRBD1 (5 bases). CDR1 is SGHRS and CDR2 is YFSETQ in the germline V gene. The CDR3 length is 12 residues. The CDR3 sequence is CANSLGLNEQFF. CDR3 nucleotides: TGCGCCAACAGCTTGGGGCTAAATGAGCAGTTCTTC.

This clonotype occurred many times. The chain combines TRBV14 with TRBJ2-1; 12 nucleotides align to TRBD2. The germline V gene encodes CDR1 SGHDN and CDR2 FVKESK. This CDR3 contains 15 residues. J was trimmed by 6 bases and V by 4 bases; bases with no gene match: 4. DNA of the CDR3: TGTGCCAGCAGCCGGGGACTAGCGGGTTTCAATGAGCAGTTCTTC. It specifies CASSRGLAGFNEQFF.

This chain uses TRBV12-3 or TRBV12-4 with TRBJ2-5; D is unresolved. Trimming left V 2 bases short and J 4 bases short, with 14 bases between. CDR3 length: 15 amino acids. The CDR3 here is CASSLRRNRVETQYF. CDR3 in DNA: TGTGCCAGCAGTTTACGGCGAAATAGGGTAGAGACCCAGTACTTC.

This clonotype was seen a handful of times. The germline gene is not matched at one end of the junction; a read error may be the cause. V usage is TRBV29-1 and J usage is TRBJ2-7; TRBD1 matches 10 bases. There are 16 residues in the CDR3. The V gene's germline CDR1 is SQVTM and CDR2 ANQGSEA. This CDR3 reads CSVEGAPGQGTYEQYF. In DNA, the CDR3 is TGCAGCGTTGAAGGGGCGCCGGGACAGGGGACGTACGAGCAGTATTTC.

The chain's CDR3 is CASSVEGGNQPQHF. CDR3 DNA sequence: TGTGCCAGCAGCGTAGAGGGCGGTAATCAGCCCCAGCATTTT. The chain employs TRBV9 and TRBJ1-5; D gene unclear. The CDR3 is 14 amino acids. Per germline, CDR1 SGDLS and CDR2 YYNGEE. V lost 0 bases and J lost 4, with 8 bases in between.

The chain uses TRBV7-9 and TRBJ2-1; 12 nucleotides align to TRBD2. The CDR3 runs 16 residues. V was pared by 7 bases and J by 1 base, with 5 bases of the junction left unmatched. Germline V gene data show CDR1 as SEHNR and CDR2 as FQNEAQ (reference sequence). The CDR3 nucleotides are TGTGCCAGCACACCCACTAGCGGGAGGTCCTACAATGAGCAGTTCTTC. It translates to CASTPTSGRSYNEQFF.

This clonotype was detected only a few times. The chain links TRBV5-6 to TRBJ2-7; 7 positions agree with TRBD1. CDR1 and CDR2 (germline): SGHDT, YYEEEE. This CDR3 has 15 amino acids. Trimming took 4 bases from V and 4 from J; bases not matched to a gene: 11. For the CDR3, the DNA is TGTGCCAGCAGCCCCTTACAGGGGTCCTTATACGAGCAGTACTTC. This codes for CASSPLQGSLYEQYF.

The sample holds many counts of this clonotype. The chain couples TRBV28 to TRBJ2-4, with D perhaps TRBD1 (5 bases). Trimming removed 5 bases from V and 2 bases from J, with 19 bases in between. The CDR3 loop spans 17 amino acids. Germline V lookup: CDR1 MDHEN, CDR2 SYDVKM. The CDR3: CASSIPDSADPKNIQYF. In nucleotides, the CDR3 is TGTGCCAGCAGTATACCCGACAGTGCAGACCCCAAAAACATTCAGTACTTC.